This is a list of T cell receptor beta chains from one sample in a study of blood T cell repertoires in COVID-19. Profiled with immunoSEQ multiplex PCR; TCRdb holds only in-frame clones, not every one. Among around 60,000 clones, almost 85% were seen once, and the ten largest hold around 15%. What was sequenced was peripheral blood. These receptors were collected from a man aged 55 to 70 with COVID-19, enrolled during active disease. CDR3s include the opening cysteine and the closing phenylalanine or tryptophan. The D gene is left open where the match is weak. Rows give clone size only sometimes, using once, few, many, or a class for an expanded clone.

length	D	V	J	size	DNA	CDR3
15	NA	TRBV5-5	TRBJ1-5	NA	TGTGCCAGCACCTGGGGGACGGGGGACAATCAGCCCCAGCATTTT	CASTWGTGDNQPQHF
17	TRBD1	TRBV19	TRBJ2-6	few	TGTGCCAGTAGTATAGCGGGACAGGGGGTTGGGGCCAACGTCCTGACTTTC	CASSIAGQGVGANVLTF
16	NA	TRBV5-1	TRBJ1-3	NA	TGCGCCAGCAGCTTGAGCGGGGGCCAATATGGAAACACCATATATTTT	CASSLSGGQYGNTIYF
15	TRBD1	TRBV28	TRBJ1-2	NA	TGTGCCAGCAGTTCCTGGACAGGGGGTGGGTATGGCTACACCTTC	CASSSWTGGGYGYTF
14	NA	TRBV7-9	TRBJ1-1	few	TGTGCCAGCAGCGACGCGGGGCTGAGCACTGAAGCTTTCTTT	CASSDAGLSTEAFF
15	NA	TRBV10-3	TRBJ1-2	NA	TGTGCCATCAGTGAGGGGACAAATCCATACTATGGCTACACCTTC	CAISEGTNPYYGYTF
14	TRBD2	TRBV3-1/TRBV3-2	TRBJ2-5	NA	TGTGCCAGCAGCCAGGCAAGCGGGGCCGAGACCCAGTACTTC	CASSQASGAETQYF
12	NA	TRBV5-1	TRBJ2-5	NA	TGCGCCAGCAGCGAAAGCGGGGAGACCCAGTACTTC	CASSESGETQYF
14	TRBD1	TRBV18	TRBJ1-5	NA	TGTGCCAGCTCACCGGGGACAGCAGATCAGCCCCAGCATTTT	CASSPGTADQPQHF
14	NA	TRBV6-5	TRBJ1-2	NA	TGTGCCAGCAGCCGCGATACTCCTCCCTATGGCTACACCTTC	CASSRDTPPYGYTF
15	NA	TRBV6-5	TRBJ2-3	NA	TGTGCCAGCAGTCAGACTCGTGCTAGCACAGATACGCAGTATTTT	CASSQTRASTDTQYF
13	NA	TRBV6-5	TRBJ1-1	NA	TGTGCCAGCAACCGACCTGGGGACACTGAGGCTTTCTTT	CASNRPGDTEAFF
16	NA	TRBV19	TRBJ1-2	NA	TGTGCCAGTAGTATAATTGTCCGACGGGGGAGTAAGGGCTACACCTTC	CASSIIVRRGSKGYTF
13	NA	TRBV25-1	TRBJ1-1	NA	TGTGCCAGCCACCAGGGGAAAAACACTGAAGCTTTCTTT	CASHQGKNTEAFF
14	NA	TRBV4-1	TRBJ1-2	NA	TGCGCCAGCACCGTCCCGGGACATCTCATGGGCTACACCTTC	CASTVPGHLMGYTF
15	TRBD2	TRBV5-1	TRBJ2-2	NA	TGCGCCAGCAGTCCGGGGGGGCGACGAACCGGGGAGCTGTTTTTT	CASSPGGRRTGELFF
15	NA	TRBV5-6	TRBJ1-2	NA	TGTGCCAGCAGCTTGGCCCTAGAAATGGGCTATGGCTACACCTTC	CASSLALEMGYGYTF
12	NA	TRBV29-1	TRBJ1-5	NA	TGCAGCGTAGGGACTCTAAATCAGCCCCAGCATTTT	CSVGTLNQPQHF
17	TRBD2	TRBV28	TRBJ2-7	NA	TGTGCCAGCACCCGGCCCCCCTTGACTAGCGGGGGCGACGAGCAGTACTTC	CASTRPPLTSGGDEQYF
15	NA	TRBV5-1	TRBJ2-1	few	TGCGCCAGCAGCGTGCTGCCCACAGAAAACAATGAGCAGTTCTTC	CASSVLPTENNEQFF
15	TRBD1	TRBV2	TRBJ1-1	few	TGTGCCAGCAGGCCGGGACAGGGAGGGAGGGCTGAAGCTTTCTTT	CASRPGQGGRAEAFF
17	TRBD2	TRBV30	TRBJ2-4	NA	TGTGCCTGGAGCCGACCTCGGACTAGCGGTGGCAAAAACATTCAGTACTTC	CAWSRPRTSGGKNIQYF
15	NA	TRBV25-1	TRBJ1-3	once	TGTGCCAGCAAGGGGCCCCCGTTCTCTGGAAACACCATATATTTT	CASKGPPFSGNTIYF
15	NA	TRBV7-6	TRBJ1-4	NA	TGTGCCAGCAGCCCTGGGGGGAGAACTAATGAAAAACTGTTTTTT	CASSPGGRTNEKLFF
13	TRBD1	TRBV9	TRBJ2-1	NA	TGTGCCAGCAGCGTAGGGGACAGGGATGAGCAGTTCTTC	CASSVGDRDEQFF
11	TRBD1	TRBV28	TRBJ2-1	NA	TGTGCCAGCAGTGCTGACAGGGCCCAGTTCTTC	CASSADRAQFF
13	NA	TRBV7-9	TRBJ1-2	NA	TGTGCCAGCAGCCATACAGAGAACTATGGCTACACCTTC	CASSHTENYGYTF
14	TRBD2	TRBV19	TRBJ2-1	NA	TGTGCCAGTAGTGAGGCTAGCGGGATCAGTGAGCAGTTCTTC	CASSEASGISEQFF
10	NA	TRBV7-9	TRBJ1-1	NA	TGTGCCTGGAGCGGCACTGAAGCTTTCTTT	CAWSGTEAFF
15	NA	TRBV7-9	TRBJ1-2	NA	TGTGCCAGCGCCAAAGGGGGGGGCCAAAACTATGGCTACACCTTC	CASAKGGGQNYGYTF
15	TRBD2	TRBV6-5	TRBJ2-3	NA	TGTGCCAGCAGAGAGACTAGCGGGAGCACAGATACGCAGTATTTT	CASRETSGSTDTQYF
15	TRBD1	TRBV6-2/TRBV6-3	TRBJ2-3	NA	TGTGCCAGCAGTTACGGGACAGGGGACCCAGATACGCAGTATTTT	CASSYGTGDPDTQYF
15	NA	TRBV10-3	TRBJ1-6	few	TGTGCCATCAGTGGGGTAGGGGAAGCGGGATCACCCCTCCACTTT	CAISGVGEAGSPLHF
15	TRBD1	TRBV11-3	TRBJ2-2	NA	TGTGCCAGCAGCTCGATGGGACAGGTTTCCGGGGAGCTGTTTTTT	CASSSMGQVSGELFF
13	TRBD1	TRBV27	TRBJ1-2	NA	TGTGCCAGCTCGTTGGACAGGGGCTATGGCTACACCTTC	CASSLDRGYGYTF
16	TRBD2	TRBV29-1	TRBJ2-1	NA	TGCAGCGTTGAAGGGACACTAGCGGGAGGATACAATGAGCAGTTCTTC	CSVEGTLAGGYNEQFF
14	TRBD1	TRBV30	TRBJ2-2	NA	TGTGCCTGGGACAGGACAGGGAAAGCCGGGGAGCTGTTTTTT	CAWDRTGKAGELFF
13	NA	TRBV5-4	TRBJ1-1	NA	TGTGCCAGCAGCTCCGGGACACAACCCGAAGCTTTCTTT	CASSSGTQPEAFF
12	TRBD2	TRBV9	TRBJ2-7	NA	TGTGCCAGCAGCCCCGGGGAGGGGTGGAAGTACTTC	CASSPGEGWKYF
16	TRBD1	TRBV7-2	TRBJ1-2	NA	TGTGCCAGCAGCTTAGGGGGGACAGGTCGGTTGGAAGGCTACACCTTC	CASSLGGTGRLEGYTF
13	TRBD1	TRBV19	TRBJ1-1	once	TGTGCCAGTATGGGACAGGGGACGTCTGAAGCTTTCTTT	CASMGQGTSEAFF
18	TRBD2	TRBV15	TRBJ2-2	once	TGTGCCACCAGCAGAGAGGGCAGTAGCGGGAGTCGGACCGGGGAGCTGTTTTTT	CATSREGSSGSRTGELFF
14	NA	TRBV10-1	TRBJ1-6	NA	TGCGCCAGCAGTCCAGGGATACTGAATTCACCCCTCCACTTT	CASSPGILNSPLHF
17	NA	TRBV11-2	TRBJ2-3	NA	TGTGCCAGCAGCGGAGCCTCGTGGGCAGGGGGCACAGATACGCAGTATTTT	CASSGASWAGGTDTQYF
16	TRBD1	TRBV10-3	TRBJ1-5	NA	TGTGCCATCAGTGAGTCCACAGGGGGGCCTGATCAGCCCCAGCATTTT	CAISESTGGPDQPQHF
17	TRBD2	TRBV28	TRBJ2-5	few	TGTGCCAGCAGTTCCATCTTAGCGGGGGGGCTTCAAGAGACCCAGTACTTC	CASSSILAGGLQETQYF
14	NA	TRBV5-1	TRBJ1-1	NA	TGCGCCAGCAGCTCGGGGGGCGGGAACACTGAAGCTTTCTTT	CASSSGGGNTEAFF
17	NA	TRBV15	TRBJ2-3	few	TGTGCCACCAGCAGACAAGTCCAGGGTAAATGGACAGATACGCAGTATTTT	CATSRQVQGKWTDTQYF
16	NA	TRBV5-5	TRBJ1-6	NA	TGTGCCAGCAGCTTACGTGACAGGATCTATAATTCACCCCTCCACTTT	CASSLRDRIYNSPLHF
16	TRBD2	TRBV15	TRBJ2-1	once	TGTGCCACCAGCAGAGAACGGGGGGGAGGGCCCAATGAGCAGTTCTTC	CATSRERGGGPNEQFF
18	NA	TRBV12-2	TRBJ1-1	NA	TGTGCAAGTCGGGTTCAAAAGCCCGGACAGGGGCATCACACTGAAGCTTTCTTT	CASRVQKPGQGHHTEAFF
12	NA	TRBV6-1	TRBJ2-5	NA	TGTGCCAGCAGTGAAGGAGGGGAGACCCAGTACTTC	CASSEGGETQYF
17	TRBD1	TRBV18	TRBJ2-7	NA	TGTGCCAGCTCACCATCCATGGCTAGGACAGGGTCTTACGAGCAGTACTTC	CASSPSMARTGSYEQYF
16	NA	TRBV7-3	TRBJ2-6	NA	TGTGCCAGCAGCTTTGACAGCCTCTCTGGGGCCAACGTCCTGACTTTC	CASSFDSLSGANVLTF
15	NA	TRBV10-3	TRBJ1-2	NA	TGTGCCATCAGTGAGGGACACCACACTAACTATGGCTACACCTTC	CAISEGHHTNYGYTF
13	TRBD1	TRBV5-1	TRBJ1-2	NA	TGCGCCAGCAGCACGGGACAGAGCTATGGCTACACCTTC	CASSTGQSYGYTF